This T cell receptor (beta chain) was identified in a study of blood T cell repertoires in COVID-19. Study information: PBMCs, B-cell-depleted T cells, or T cells were the source of the cDNA or gDNA that made up the material.

Trimming at V came to 7 bases and at J to 3 bases, leaving 1 base not matched to a gene. In germline, CDR1 is SNHLY, CDR2 FYNNEI. The CDR3 contains 12 residues. Sequencing was performed with immunoSEQ multiplex PCR; in TCRdb, only in-frame clones are kept and a portion is missing. The sample consists of about 52,000 clones, approximately 85% of them appearing once. The clonotype was recovered from a woman older than 75 with COVID-19, enrolled during active disease. V usage is TRBV2 and J usage is TRBJ1-2; 8 bases fit TRBD1. Sequenced: peripheral blood. The CDR3 is CASKQGDYGYTF. DNA for the CDR3: TGTGCCAGCAAACAGGGGGACTATGGCTACACCTTC.